This T cell receptor beta chain stems from a study of siplizumab effects on memory and regulatory T cells. Broader study findings: Apparently key alloresponse contributors, naive T cells also seemed more diverse than memory cells. Naive or memory phenotype assignment was not possible for roughly 80-96% of proliferating CD4+ or CD8+ clones.

Profiled with immunoSEQ multiplex PCR; TCRdb holds only in-frame clones, not every one. The sample yields approximately 5,700 clones, 50% seen once. Regarding this clone: Antigen unknown.

The authors kept the mixed lymphocyte reaction cells in coculture at 37°C for approximately 6 days. The CDR3 has 15 residues. V was clipped by 4 bases and J by 7 bases; unmatched bases: 7. The germline CDR1 and CDR2 sequences are KGHSH and LQKENI. Sequencing used CFSE-low (dividing) CD8+ T cells sorted from an allogeneic mixed lymphocyte reaction. The sequence derives from a human donor in good health; the cells came from an allogeneic mixed lymphocyte reaction. Some clones in this sample may be carry-over from other donors' samples. This chain joins TRBV18 and TRBJ2-1, with 10 bases lining up with TRBD1. The CDR3 DNA follows: TGTGCCAGCTCACAACCGGGACAGGGGAATAATGAGCAGTTCTTC. Protein product: CASSQPGQGNNEQFF.